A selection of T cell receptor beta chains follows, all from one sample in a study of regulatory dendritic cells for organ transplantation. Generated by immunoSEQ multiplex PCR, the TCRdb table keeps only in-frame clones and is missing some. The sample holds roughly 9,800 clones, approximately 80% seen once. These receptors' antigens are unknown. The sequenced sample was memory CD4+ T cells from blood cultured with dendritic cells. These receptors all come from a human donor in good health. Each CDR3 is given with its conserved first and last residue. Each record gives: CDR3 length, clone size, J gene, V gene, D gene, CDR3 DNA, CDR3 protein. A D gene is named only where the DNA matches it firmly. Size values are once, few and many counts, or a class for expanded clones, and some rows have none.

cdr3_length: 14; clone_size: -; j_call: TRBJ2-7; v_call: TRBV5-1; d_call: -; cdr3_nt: TGCGCCAGCAGCTTGGACTCCCAAACCTACGAGCAGTACTTC; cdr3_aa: CASSLDSQTYEQYF
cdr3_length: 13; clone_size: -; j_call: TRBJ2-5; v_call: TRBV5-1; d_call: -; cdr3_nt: TGCGCCAGCAGCTTGGGTTACGGGGAGACCCAGTACTTC; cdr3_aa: CASSLGYGETQYF
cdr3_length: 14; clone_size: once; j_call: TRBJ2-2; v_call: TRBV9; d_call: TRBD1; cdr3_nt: TGTGCCAGCAGCGTAAGACAGGGAACCGGGGAGCTGTTTTTT; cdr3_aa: CASSVRQGTGELFF
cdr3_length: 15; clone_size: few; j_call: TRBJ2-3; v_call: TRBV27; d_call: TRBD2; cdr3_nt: TGTGCCAGCAGTTTACGGGAGGGCCTCACAGATACGCAGTATTTT; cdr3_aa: CASSLREGLTDTQYF
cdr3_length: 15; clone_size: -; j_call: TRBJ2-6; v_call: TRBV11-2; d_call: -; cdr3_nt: TGTGCCAGCAGCCGAACAGGGACTGGGGCCAACGTCCTGACTTTC; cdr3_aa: CASSRTGTGANVLTF
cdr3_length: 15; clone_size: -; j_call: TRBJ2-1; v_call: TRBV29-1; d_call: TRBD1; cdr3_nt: TGCAGCACCCGAGGGATGGGACAGCACTACAATGAGCAGTTCTTC; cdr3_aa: CSTRGMGQHYNEQFF
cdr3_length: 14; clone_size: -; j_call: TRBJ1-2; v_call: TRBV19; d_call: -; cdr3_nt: TGTGCCAGTAGTCTAAGGCCCGAAAACTATGGCTACACCTTC; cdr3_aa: CASSLRPENYGYTF
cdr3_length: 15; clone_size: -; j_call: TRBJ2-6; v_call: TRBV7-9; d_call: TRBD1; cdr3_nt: TGTGCCAGCAGGATACAGGGGGCTGGGGCCAACGTCCTGACTTTC; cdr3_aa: CASRIQGAGANVLTF
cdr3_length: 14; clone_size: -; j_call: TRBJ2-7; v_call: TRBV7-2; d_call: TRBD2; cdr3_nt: TGTGCCAGCAGCTTACTAGCGGGATCCTACGAGCAGTACTTC; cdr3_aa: CASSLLAGSYEQYF
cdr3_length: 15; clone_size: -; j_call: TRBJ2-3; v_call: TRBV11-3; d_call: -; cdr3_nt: TGTGCCAGCAGCTTATTTTATGCCAGCACAGATACGCAGTATTTT; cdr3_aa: CASSLFYASTDTQYF
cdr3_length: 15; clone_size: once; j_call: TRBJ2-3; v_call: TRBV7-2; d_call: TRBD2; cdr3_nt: TGTGCCAGCAGACAGGCTAGCGGGGGGTCGGGTACGCAGTATTTT; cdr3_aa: CASRQASGGSGTQYF
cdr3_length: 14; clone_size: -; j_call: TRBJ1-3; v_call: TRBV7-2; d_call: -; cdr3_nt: TGTGCCAGCAGCCTCAACCGGGAGGGAAACACCATATATTTT; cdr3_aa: CASSLNREGNTIYF
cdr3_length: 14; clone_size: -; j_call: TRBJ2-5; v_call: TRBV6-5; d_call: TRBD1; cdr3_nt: TGTGCCAGCATGGTCTTCCGGGACAGGGTGACCCAGTACTTC; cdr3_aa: CASMVFRDRVTQYF